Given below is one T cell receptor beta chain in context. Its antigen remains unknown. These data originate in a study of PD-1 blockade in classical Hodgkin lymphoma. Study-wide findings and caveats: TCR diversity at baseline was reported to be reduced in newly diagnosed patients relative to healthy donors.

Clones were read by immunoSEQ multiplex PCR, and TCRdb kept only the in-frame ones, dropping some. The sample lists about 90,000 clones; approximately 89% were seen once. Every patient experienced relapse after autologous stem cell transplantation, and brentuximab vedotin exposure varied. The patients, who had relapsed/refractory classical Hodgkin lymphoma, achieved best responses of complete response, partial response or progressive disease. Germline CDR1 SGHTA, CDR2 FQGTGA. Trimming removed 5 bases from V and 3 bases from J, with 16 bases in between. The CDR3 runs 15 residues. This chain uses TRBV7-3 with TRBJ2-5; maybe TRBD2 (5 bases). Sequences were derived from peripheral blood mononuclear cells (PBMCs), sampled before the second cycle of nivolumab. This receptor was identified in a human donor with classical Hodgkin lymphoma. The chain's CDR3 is CASSPDGVHKETQYF. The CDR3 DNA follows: TGTGCCAGCAGCCCCGACGGGGTCCACAAAGAGACCCAGTACTTC. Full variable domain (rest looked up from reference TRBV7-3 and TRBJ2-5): GAGVSQTPSNKVTEKGKYVELRCDPISGHTALYWYRQSLGQGPEFLIYFQGTGAADDSGLPNDRFFAVRPEGSVSTLKIQRTERGDSAVYLCASSPDGVHKETQYFGPGTRLLVL.